This T cell receptor (beta chain) was found in a study of T-cell reconstitution after alpha-beta-depleted transplantation in children. Trimming took 5 bases from V and 3 from J; bases not matched to a gene: 12. The CDR3 spans 16 residues. This clonotype was detected a few times. TCRbeta library construction was performed incorporating unique molecular identifiers. TCRdb reprocessed the PCR reads with MiXCR, giving one entry per CDR3 protein. The sample consists of hundreds of thousands of distinct CDR3 sequences, around 18% of them appearing once. This receptor was taken from a human donor who donated a stem cell graft to a child with acute lymphoblastic leukemia. V is TRBV5-3 and J is TRBJ1-2, with 8 bases that match TRBD1. TRBV5-3 is an ORF, and what it does is uncertain. Sequences were derived from PBMCs from the stem cell graft donor, sampled from the stem cell graft. The CDR3 loop is CARSWPTGAIDYGYTF. CDR3 nucleotide sequence: TGTGCCAGAAGTTGGCCGACAGGGGCTATAGACTATGGCTACACCTTC.